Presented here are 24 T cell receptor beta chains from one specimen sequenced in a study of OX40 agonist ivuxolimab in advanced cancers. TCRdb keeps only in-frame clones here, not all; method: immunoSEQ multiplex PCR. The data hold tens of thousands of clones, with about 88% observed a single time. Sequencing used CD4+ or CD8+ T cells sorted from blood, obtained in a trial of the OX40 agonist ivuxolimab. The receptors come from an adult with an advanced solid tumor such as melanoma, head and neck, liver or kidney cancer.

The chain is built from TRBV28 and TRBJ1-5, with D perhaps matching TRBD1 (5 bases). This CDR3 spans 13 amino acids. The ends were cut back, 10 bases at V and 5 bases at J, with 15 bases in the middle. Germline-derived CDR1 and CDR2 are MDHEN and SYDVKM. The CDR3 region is CATRGAYHQPQHF. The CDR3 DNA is TGTGCCACCCGAGGGGCATACCATCAGCCCCAGCATTTT.

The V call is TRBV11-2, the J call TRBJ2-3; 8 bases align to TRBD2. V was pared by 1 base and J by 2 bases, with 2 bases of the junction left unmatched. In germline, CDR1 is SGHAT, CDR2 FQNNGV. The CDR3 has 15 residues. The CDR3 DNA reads TGTGCCAGCAGCTTAGGACTAGCGCACACAGATACGCAGTATTTT. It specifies CASSLGLAHTDTQYF.

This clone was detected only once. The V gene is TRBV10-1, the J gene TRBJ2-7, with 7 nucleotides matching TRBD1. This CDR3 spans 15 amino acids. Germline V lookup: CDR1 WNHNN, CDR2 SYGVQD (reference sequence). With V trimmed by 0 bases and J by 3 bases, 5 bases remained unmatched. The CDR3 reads CASSESGDRDYEQYF. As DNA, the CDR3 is TGCGCCAGCAGTGAGTCGGGAGACAGGGACTACGAGCAGTACTTC.

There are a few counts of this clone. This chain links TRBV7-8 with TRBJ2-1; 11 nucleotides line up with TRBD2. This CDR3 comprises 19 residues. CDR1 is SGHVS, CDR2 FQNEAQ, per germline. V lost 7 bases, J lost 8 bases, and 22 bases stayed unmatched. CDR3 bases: TGTGCCAGCACCCCGGGTCCCGGTGGTAGCGGGAGGGCCGTGGATGAGCAGTTCTTC. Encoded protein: CASTPGPGGSGRAVDEQFF.

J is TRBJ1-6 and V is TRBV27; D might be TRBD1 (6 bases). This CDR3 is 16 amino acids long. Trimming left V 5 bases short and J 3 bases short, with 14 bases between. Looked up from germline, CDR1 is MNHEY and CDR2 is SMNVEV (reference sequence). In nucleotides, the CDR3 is TGTGCCAGCAGTCCCCTCACGACAGGCTATAATTCACCCCTCCACTTT. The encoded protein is CASSPLTTGYNSPLHF.

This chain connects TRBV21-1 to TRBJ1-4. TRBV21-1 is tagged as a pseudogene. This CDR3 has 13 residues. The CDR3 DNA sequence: TGTGCCAGGGACGACGACAACCGTGAAAAACTGTTTTTT. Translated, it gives CARDDDNREKLFF.

CDR3 sequence reads: CASSSQGDGQPQHF. The CDR3 DNA follows: TGTGCCAGCAGCTCACAGGGGGACGGTCAGCCCCAGCATTTT. V is TRBV7-2 and J is TRBJ1-5; TRBD1 agrees at 8 bases. With V trimmed by 4 bases and J by 6 bases, 5 bases remained unmatched. The germline V gene encodes CDR1 SGHTA and CDR2 FQGNSA. This CDR3 is built from 14 residues.

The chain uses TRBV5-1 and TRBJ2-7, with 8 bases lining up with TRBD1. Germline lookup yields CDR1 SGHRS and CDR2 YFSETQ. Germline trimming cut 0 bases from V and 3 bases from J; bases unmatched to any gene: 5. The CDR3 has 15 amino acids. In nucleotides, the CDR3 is TGCGCCAGCAGCTTGGAGCAGGGGGCGTACTACGAGCAGTACTTC. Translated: CASSLEQGAYYEQYF.

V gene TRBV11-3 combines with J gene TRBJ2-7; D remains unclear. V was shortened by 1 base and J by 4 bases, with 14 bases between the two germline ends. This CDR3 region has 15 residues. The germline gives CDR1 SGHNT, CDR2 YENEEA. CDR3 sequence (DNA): TGTGCCAGCAGCTTAGGTCCCCGAGGACGTTACGAGCAGTACTTC. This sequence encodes CASSLGPRGRYEQYF.

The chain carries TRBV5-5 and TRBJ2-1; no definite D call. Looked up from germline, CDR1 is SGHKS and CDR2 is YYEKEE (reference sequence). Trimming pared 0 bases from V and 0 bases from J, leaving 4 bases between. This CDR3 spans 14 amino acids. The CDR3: CASSLESSYNEQFF. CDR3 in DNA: TGTGCCAGCAGCTTGGAGAGCTCCTACAATGAGCAGTTCTTC. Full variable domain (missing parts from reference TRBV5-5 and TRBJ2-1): DAGVTQSPTHLIKTRGQQVTLRCSPISGHKSVSWYQQVLGQGPQFIFQYYEKEERGRGNFPDRFSARQFPNYSSELNVNALLLGDSALYLCASSLESSYNEQFFGPGTRLTVL.

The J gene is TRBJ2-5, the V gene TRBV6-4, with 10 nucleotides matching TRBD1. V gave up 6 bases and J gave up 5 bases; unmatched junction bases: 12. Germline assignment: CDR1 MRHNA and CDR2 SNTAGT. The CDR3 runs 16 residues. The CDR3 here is CASSPHPGQGTETQYF. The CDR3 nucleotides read TGTGCCAGCAGCCCACACCCGGGACAGGGGACGGAGACCCAGTACTTC.

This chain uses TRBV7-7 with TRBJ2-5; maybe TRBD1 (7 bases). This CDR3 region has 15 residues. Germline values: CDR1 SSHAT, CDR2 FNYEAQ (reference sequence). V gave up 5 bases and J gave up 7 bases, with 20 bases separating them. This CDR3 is CASSPIDREVWTQYF. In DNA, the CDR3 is TGTGCCAGCAGCCCAATTGACAGGGAGGTTTGGACCCAGTACTTC.

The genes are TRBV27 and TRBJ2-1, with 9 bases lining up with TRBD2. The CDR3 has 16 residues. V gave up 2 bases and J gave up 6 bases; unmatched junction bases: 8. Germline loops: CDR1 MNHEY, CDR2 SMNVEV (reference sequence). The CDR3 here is CASSLGSGSISNEQFF. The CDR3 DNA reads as TGTGCCAGCAGTTTAGGTAGCGGGAGTATCTCCAATGAGCAGTTCTTC.

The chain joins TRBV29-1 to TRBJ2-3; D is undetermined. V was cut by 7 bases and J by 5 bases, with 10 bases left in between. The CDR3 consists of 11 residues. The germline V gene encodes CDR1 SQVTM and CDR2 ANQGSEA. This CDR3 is CSARTLDTQYF. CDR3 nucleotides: TGCAGCGCCAGAACTTTAGATACGCAGTATTTT.

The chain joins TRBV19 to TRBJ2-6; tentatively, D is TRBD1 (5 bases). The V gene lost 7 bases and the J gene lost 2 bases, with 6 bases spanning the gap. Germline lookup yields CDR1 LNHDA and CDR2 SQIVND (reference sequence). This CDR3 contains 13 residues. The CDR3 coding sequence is TGTGCCAGTAAGGGGACTGGGGCCAACGTCCTGACTTTC. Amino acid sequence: CASKGTGANVLTF. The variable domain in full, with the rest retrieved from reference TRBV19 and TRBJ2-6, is DGGITQSPKYLFRKEGQNVTLSCEQNLNHDAMYWYRQDPGQGLRLIYYSQIVNDFQKGDIAEGYSVSREKKESFPLTVTSAQKNPTAFYLCASKGTGANVLTFGAGSRLTVL.

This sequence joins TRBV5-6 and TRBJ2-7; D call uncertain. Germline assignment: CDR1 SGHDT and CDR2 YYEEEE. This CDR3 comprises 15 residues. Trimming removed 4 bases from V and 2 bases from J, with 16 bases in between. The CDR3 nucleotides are TGTGCCAGCAGCCCGGTAGGCAGGATGACCTACGAGCAGTACTTC. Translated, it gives CASSPVGRMTYEQYF.

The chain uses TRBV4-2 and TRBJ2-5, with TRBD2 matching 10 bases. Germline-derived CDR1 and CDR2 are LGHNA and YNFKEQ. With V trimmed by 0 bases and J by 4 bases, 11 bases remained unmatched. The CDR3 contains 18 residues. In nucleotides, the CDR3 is TGTGCCAGCAGCCAAGAAAACAGGCAGCGGGAGGGCCTAGAGACCCAGTACTTC. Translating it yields CASSQENRQREGLETQYF.

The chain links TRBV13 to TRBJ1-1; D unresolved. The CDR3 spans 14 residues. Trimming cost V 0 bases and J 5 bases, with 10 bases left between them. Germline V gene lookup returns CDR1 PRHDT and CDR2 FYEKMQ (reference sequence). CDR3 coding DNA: TGTGCCAGCAGCTTAGGAGGGAGCGTTACTGAAGCTTTCTTT. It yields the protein CASSLGGSVTEAFF.

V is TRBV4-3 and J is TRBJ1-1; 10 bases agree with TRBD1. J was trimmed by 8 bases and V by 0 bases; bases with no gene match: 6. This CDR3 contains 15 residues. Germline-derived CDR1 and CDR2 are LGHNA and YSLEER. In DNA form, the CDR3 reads TGCGCCAGCAGCCAAGATGTGGGACAGGGGAGGGAAGCTTTCTTT. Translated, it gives CASSQDVGQGREAFF.

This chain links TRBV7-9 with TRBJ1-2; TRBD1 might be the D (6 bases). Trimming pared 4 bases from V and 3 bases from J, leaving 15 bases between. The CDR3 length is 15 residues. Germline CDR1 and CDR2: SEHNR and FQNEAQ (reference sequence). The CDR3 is CASSSTGWQDYGYTF. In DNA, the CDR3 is TGTGCCAGCAGCTCCACAGGGTGGCAGGACTATGGCTACACCTTC.

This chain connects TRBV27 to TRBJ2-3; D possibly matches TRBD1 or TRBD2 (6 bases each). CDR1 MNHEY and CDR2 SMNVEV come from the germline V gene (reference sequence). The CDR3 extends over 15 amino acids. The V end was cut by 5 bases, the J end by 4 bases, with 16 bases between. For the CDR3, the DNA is TGTGCCAGCAGTCCCGACATTGGGGGGCCAGATACGCAGTATTTT. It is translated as CASSPDIGGPDTQYF.

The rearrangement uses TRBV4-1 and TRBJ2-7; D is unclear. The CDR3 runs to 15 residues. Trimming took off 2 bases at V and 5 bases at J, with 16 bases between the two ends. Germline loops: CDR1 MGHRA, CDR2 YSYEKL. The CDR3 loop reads CASSQILSGDDEQYF. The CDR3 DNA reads TGCGCCAGCAGCCAAATCCTCTCTGGGGATGACGAGCAGTACTTC.

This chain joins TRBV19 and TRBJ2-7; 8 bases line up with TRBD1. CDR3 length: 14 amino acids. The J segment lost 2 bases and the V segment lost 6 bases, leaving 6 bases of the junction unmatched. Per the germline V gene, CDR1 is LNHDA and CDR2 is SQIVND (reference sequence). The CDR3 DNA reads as TGTGCCAGTAGGGCGCCGGGACAGGCCTACGAGCAGTACTTC. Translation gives CASRAPGQAYEQYF.

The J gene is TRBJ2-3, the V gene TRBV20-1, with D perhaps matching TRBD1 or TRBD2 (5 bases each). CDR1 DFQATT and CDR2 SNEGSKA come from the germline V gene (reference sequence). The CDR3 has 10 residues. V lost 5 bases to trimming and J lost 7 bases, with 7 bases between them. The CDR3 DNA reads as TGCAGTGCTTGGGGGAATACGCAGTATTTT. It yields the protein CSAWGNTQYF.